The T cell receptor beta chain described here comes from a study of blood T cell repertoires in COVID-19. About the research overall: Researchers got acute and convalescent COVID-19 samples from the United States, Italy and Spain. Sources were T cells, B-cell-depleted T cells, or PBMCs; the material itself was cDNA or gDNA.

In the study's own analysis: Researchers report that nucleated cell counts were estimated from reference gene primer amplification. Generated by immunoSEQ multiplex PCR, the TCRdb table keeps only in-frame clones and is missing some. For V, J and clone size, that table is used; D and trimming come from the DNA. This sample has 170,000 or so clones, with 70% to 90% found just once. Per the germline V gene, CDR1 is SNHLY and CDR2 is FYNNEI. J was trimmed by 4 bases and V by 6 bases; bases with no gene match: 17. The CDR3 is 19 residues long. This receptor was identified in a man aged 35 to 55 with active or convalescent COVID-19. The sample was peripheral blood. This chain links TRBV2 with TRBJ2-5; 13 nucleotides align to TRBD2. The CDR3 sequence: CASRDGLRTSGGIGETQYF. CDR3 sequence (DNA): TGTGCCAGCAGAGACGGGCTACGGACTAGCGGGGGCATCGGAGAGACCCAGTACTTC.